Shown below are 20 T cell receptor beta chains from a single sample sequenced in a study of T cell responses to AZD1222 COVID-19 vaccine. TCRdb keeps only in-frame clones here, not all; method: immunoSEQ multiplex PCR. This sample has approximately 100,000 clones; around nine tenths occur once, and the top ten carry approximately 3%. This specimen consisted of peripheral blood, obtained 28 days after the second dose of the MenACWY control vaccine. These receptors were collected from an adult who received the MenACWY meningococcal vaccine as a control.

V and J are TRBV12-3 or TRBV12-4 and TRBJ1-2; D may be TRBD1 (5 bases). Trimming left V 5 bases short and J 8 bases short, with 15 bases between. This CDR3 spans 13 amino acids. This CDR3 is CASSPQGRGGYTF. The DNA of the CDR3 is TGTGCCAGCAGTCCTCAGGGCCGAGGCGGCTACACCTTC.

The chain is built from TRBV7-9 and TRBJ2-6; D perhaps matches TRBD1 (5 bases). Germline CDR1 is SEHNR and CDR2 is FQNEAQ (reference sequence). Trimming stripped 5 bases from V and 0 bases from J, with 17 bases between. The CDR3 length is 18 residues. CDR3 sequence: CASSPTPAGYSGANVLTF. The CDR3 bases are TGTGCCAGCAGCCCCACCCCTGCAGGGTACTCTGGGGCCAACGTCCTGACTTTC.

The chain links TRBV7-9 to TRBJ2-7; maybe TRBD2 (6 bases). Germline CDR1 and CDR2: SEHNR and FQNEAQ (reference sequence). This CDR3 is built from 16 residues. Trimming stripped 3 bases from V and 3 bases from J, with 18 bases between. CDR3 region: CASSFMAGGAHYEQYF. The CDR3 nucleotides read TGTGCCAGCAGCTTTATGGCCGGCGGGGCCCACTACGAGCAGTACTTC.

The genes are TRBV5-1 and TRBJ1-6, with a tentative D call TRBD1 (6 bases). The ends were cut back, 3 bases at V and 7 bases at J, with 17 bases in the middle. CDR1 is SGHRS, CDR2 YFSETQ, per germline. The CDR3 length is 16 residues. The CDR3 protein is CASSSQAGHQNSPLHF. The CDR3, as DNA: TGCGCCAGCAGCTCCCAGGCGGGACACCAGAATTCACCCCTCCACTTT.

This chain joins TRBV9 and TRBJ2-7; 7 positions agree with TRBD1. V shed 4 bases, J shed 0 bases, and the junction held 4 bases outside the gene matches. The germline gives CDR1 SGDLS, CDR2 YYNGEE. CDR3 length equals 14 residues. CDR3 bases: TGTGCCAGCAGCCCCCGGGACAGCTCCTACGAGCAGTACTTC. Its protein product is CASSPRDSSYEQYF. Variable domain in full (rest from reference TRBV9 and TRBJ2-7): DSGVTQTPKHLITATGQRVTLRCSPRSGDLSVYWYQQSLDQGLQFLIQYYNGEERAKGNILERFSAQQFPDLHSELNLSSLELGDSALYFCASSPRDSSYEQYFGPGTRLTVT.

The chain carries TRBV5-5 and TRBJ1-2; tentative D call: TRBD1 (6 bases). V gave up 0 bases and J gave up 4 bases, with 16 bases separating them. The CDR3 extends over 16 amino acids. Germline CDR1 is SGHKS and CDR2 is YYEKEE (reference sequence). The CDR3 loop reads CASSLGLQGNFYGYTF. The DNA of the CDR3 is TGTGCCAGCAGCTTGGGCTTGCAGGGGAACTTCTATGGCTACACCTTC.

The J gene is TRBJ2-1, the V gene TRBV3-1 (or the pseudogene TRBV3-2); TRBD1 matches 8 bases. CDR3 size: 15 residues. V lost 6 bases to trimming and J lost 3 bases; unmatched junction nucleotides: 7. Per the germline V gene, CDR1 is LGHDT and CDR2 is YNNKEL (reference sequence). The CDR3 region is CASRGTGGNYNEQFF. CDR3 nucleotides: TGTGCCAGCAGAGGCACAGGGGGGAACTACAATGAGCAGTTCTTC.

The rearrangement uses TRBV7-6 and TRBJ2-7; D is perhaps TRBD2 (5 bases). Germline V lookup: CDR1 SGHVS, CDR2 FNYEAQ. The CDR3 sequence is 16 residues long. With 0 bases removed from V and 0 bases from J, the gap between germline ends came to 12 bases. CDR3: CASSLAGAHSSYEQYF. In DNA, the CDR3 is TGTGCCAGCAGCTTAGCGGGAGCTCACAGCTCCTACGAGCAGTACTTC.

The chain carries TRBV2 and TRBJ2-2; 8 bases fit TRBD1. V trimming: 5 bases; J trimming: 7 bases; junction bases outside the gene matches: 9. Germline V gene lookup returns CDR1 SNHLY and CDR2 FYNNEI. The CDR3 extends over 15 amino acids. CDR3 loop: CASSSDRGEHGELFF. Here the CDR3 DNA reads TGTGCCAGCAGTAGCGACAGGGGTGAACACGGGGAGCTGTTTTTT.

This clone was counted a single time. V is TRBV7-3 and J is TRBJ2-7, with D perhaps assigned TRBD1 or TRBD2 (5 bases each). The germline V and J ends were trimmed by 2 bases and 2 bases, with 13 bases remaining between them. The CDR3 totals 15 residues. Germline CDR1 SGHTA, CDR2 FQGTGA. CDR3 amino acids: CASSLGTAGPYEQYF. CDR3 nucleotides: TGTGCCAGCAGCTTAGGGACGGCGGGCCCCTACGAGCAGTACTTC.

This chain joins TRBV3-1 (or the pseudogene TRBV3-2) and TRBJ1-2, with TRBD1 matching 7 bases. The CDR3 totals 15 residues. Losses at the gene ends were 1 base for V and 4 bases for J; bases not matched to a gene: 6. The germline gives CDR1 LGHDT, CDR2 YNNKEL (reference sequence). CDR3 in amino acids: CASSQAGQAGYGYTF. CDR3 DNA sequence: TGTGCCAGCAGCCAAGCCGGACAGGCGGGCTATGGCTACACCTTC.

The chain employs TRBV3-1 (or the pseudogene TRBV3-2) and TRBJ2-7; 8 positions agree with TRBD1. In germline, CDR1 is LGHDT, CDR2 YNNKEL (reference sequence). J lost 2 bases, V lost 7 bases, and 13 bases had no gene match. This CDR3 has 16 amino acids. CDR3 coding DNA: TGTGCCAGCACCCCGGGACAGGAGTATTGGCCCTACGAGCAGTACTTC. Its translation: CASTPGQEYWPYEQYF.

J is TRBJ1-2 and V is TRBV4-1; TRBD1 is a possible D gene (5 bases). V was trimmed by 4 bases and J by 8 bases, leaving 17 bases between them. Germline CDR1 and CDR2: MGHRA and YSYEKL. CDR3 length: 14 residues. CDR3 in DNA: TGCGCCAGCAGCCCCCCGACAGCGCCCATGGGCTACACCTTC. The encoded protein is CASSPPTAPMGYTF.

The rearrangement uses TRBV7-9 and TRBJ2-3, with TRBD2 matching over 13 bases. J was trimmed by 5 bases and V by 5 bases; bases with no gene match: 13. CDR1 is SEHNR and CDR2 is FQNEAQ in the germline V gene (reference sequence). The CDR3 contains 18 residues. CDR3 DNA: TGTGCCAGCAGCCCTCCAGGACTAGCGGGAGCGGCGGGAGATACGCAGTATTTT. Translating gives CASSPPGLAGAAGDTQYF.

This chain links TRBV7-9 with TRBJ2-2, with D unclear. V lost 1 base to trimming and J lost 7 bases, with 7 bases between them. Looked up from germline, CDR1 is SEHNR and CDR2 is FQNEAQ (reference sequence). This CDR3 is built from 13 residues. CDR3 in amino acids: CASSLGAFGELFF. The CDR3, as DNA: TGTGCCAGCAGCTTAGGGGCGTTCGGGGAGCTGTTTTTT.

The chain combines TRBV24-1 with TRBJ2-2, with a possible D match to TRBD2 (6 bases). The CDR3 spans 16 residues. V shed 7 bases and J shed 4 bases, with 18 bases lying between them. Looked up from germline, CDR1 is KGHDR and CDR2 is SFDVKD. CDR3 residues: CATSSTGGVSTGELFF. CDR3 coding DNA: TGTGCCACCAGCTCCACCGGGGGTGTGAGCACCGGGGAGCTGTTTTTT.

The chain combines TRBV27 with TRBJ2-3; D is possibly TRBD1 or TRBD2 (6 bases each). The V gene's germline CDR1 is MNHEY and CDR2 SMNVEV (reference sequence). The CDR3 loop spans 15 amino acids. Trimming stripped 6 bases from V and 4 bases from J, with 17 bases between. CDR3 sequence reads: CASSFGGGRADTQYF. The CDR3 DNA is TGTGCCAGCAGCTTCGGAGGGGGTAGGGCAGATACGCAGTATTTT.

V and J are TRBV6-2 or TRBV6-3 and TRBJ1-6; 8 nucleotides align to TRBD1. Trimming at V came to 5 bases and at J to 9 bases, leaving 12 bases not matched to a gene. The V gene's germline CDR1 is MNHEY and CDR2 SVGEGT. The CDR3 totals 16 residues. The CDR3, as DNA: TGTGCCAGCAGTCAGCCAAGACAGGGGTTGGGTTCACCCCTCCACTTT. It is translated as CASSQPRQGLGSPLHF.

CDR3 in amino acids: CASRAMASTEAFF. Here the CDR3 DNA reads TGTGCCAGCAGGGCTATGGCTAGCACTGAAGCTTTCTTT. The V and J genes are TRBV4-2 and TRBJ1-1; unclear D gene. V was trimmed by 6 bases and J by 4 bases, leaving 12 bases between them. This CDR3 has 13 residues. The germline gives CDR1 LGHNA, CDR2 YNFKEQ.

This clone is a singleton in its sample. The chain uses TRBV9 and TRBJ1-1; D is perhaps TRBD1 (5 bases). The CDR3 runs 14 residues. The germline gives CDR1 SGDLS, CDR2 YYNGEE. Trimming removed 4 bases at V and 4 bases at J, with 14 bases between. The CDR3 loop is CASSPHPRVTEAFF. The DNA of the CDR3 is TGTGCCAGCAGCCCACACCCCAGGGTCACTGAAGCTTTCTTT.